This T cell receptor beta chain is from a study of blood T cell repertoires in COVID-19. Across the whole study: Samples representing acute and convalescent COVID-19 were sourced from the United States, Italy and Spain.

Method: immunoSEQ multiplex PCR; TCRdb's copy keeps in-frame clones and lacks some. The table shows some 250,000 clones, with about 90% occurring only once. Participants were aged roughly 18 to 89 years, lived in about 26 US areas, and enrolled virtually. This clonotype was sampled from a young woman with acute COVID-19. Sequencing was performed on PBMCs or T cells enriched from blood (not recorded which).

For the CDR3, the DNA is TGTGCCAGCAGTTTATCCCGGGTATCTGGGGCCAACGTCCTGACTTTC. As protein: CASSLSRVSGANVLTF. The chain is built from TRBV27 and TRBJ2-6; D gene unclear. This CDR3 has 16 residues. CDR1 and CDR2 from the germline V gene are MNHEY and SMNVEV (reference sequence). V shed 0 bases and J shed 1 base, with 7 bases lying between them. The full variable domain, with the rest looked up from reference TRBV27 and TRBJ2-6, is EAQVTQNPRYLITVTGKKLTVTCSQNMNHEYMSWYRQDPGLGLRQIYYSMNVEVTDKGDVPEGYKVSRKEKRNFPLILESPSPNQTSLYFCASSLSRVSGANVLTFGAGSRLTVL.